What follows describes a single TCR beta chain. Each PCR received spiked synthetic TCR analog templates. The table came from immunoSEQ multiplex PCR; TCRdb's copy has only in-frame clones and leaves some out. The sample consists of approximately 79,000 clones, around four fifths of them appearing once. This entry is derived from a study of PD-L1 blockade in urothelial cancer. Looking at the study overall: Each patient had 0 to 3 earlier chemotherapy regimens. The median number of T cells present in blood samples was approximately 140,000.

V lost 6 bases to trimming and J lost 1 base, with 9 bases between them. The germline V gene encodes CDR1 SNHLY and CDR2 FYNNEI. The CDR3 spans 13 residues. The time point: pretreatment peripheral blood. All patients carried locally advanced or metastatic urothelial carcinoma. V is TRBV2 and J is TRBJ1-1, with D possibly matching TRBD1 (5 bases). The sample here was PBMCs, taken around atezolizumab (anti-PD-L1) treatment. The clonotype originates from a man between 40 and 49 years old with urothelial cancer. This CDR3 is CASRGHRNTEAFF. The CDR3 DNA follows: TGTGCCAGCAGAGGACACAGGAACACTGAAGCTTTCTTT.